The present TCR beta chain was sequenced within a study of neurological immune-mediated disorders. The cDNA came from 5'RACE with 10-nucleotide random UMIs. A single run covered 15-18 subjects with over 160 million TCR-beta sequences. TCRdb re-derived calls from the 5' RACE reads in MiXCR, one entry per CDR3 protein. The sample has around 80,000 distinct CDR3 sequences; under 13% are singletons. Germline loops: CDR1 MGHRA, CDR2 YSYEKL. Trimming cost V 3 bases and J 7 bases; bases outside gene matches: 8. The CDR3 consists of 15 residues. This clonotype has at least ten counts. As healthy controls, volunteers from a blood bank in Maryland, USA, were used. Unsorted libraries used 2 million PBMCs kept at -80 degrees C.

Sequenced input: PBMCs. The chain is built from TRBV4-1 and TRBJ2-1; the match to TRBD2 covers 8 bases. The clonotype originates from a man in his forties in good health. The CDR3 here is CASSHGAGVGNEQFF. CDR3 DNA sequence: TGCGCCAGCAGCCACGGAGCGGGAGTCGGTAATGAGCAGTTCTTC.